This T cell receptor (beta chain) appears in the sequencing data of a study of blood T cell repertoires in COVID-19 (dated by TCRdb to 2018 to 2020). Study-wide context: The collaborator samples originated in the United States, Italy and Spain and spanned the acute and convalescent phases of COVID-19. Sample metadata almost always included a de-identified subject ID, COVID-19 status, age in years and sex. The repertoires were released in a freely available public database intended as a resource for research on the immune response to SARS-CoV-2. Where available, HLA class I and class II types were obtained from metadata supplied by the sample provider rather than from assay-based typing. The prospective study material was composed of cDNA or gDNA derived from T cells, B-cell-depleted T cells, or PBMCs. Deeply sampled blood TCRbeta repertoires from subjects exposed to, actively infected with, or recovered from COVID-19 were included in the dataset. Samples came from the ongoing ImmuneRACE study (first 160 participants) plus 1,254 subjects from 6 global collaborators.

Participants in the prospective study were enrolled through a virtual design, were aged roughly 18 to 95 years, and lived in 24 United States geographic areas. To assign participants to cohorts, the prospective study relied on clinical history that participants themselves reported in a screening survey and a study questionnaire. Exposed participants had been in contact with someone with a PCR-confirmed or clinician-diagnosed COVID-19 case within 2 weeks of study entry. In the prospective study, mobile phlebotomists collected whole blood, serum and a nasopharyngeal or oropharyngeal swab from each participant. Prospective study participants could optionally give additional blood draws and questionnaires over an approximately two-month period. Blood samples from the prospective study were shipped frozen or at room temperature prior to DNA extraction. Including the terminal cysteine and phenylalanine, the CDR3 comprises 14 residues. Solely the CDR3 DNA is kept, with 42 bases framed from the first base. V is clipped by 3 bases and J by 6 bases, and the sequence between their germline boundaries is 12 bases long. The CDR1 and CDR2 encoded by the germline V gene are MGHRA and YSYEKL.

The immunoSEQ Assay, a bias-controlled multiplex PCR, was used to amplify TCRbeta CDR3 regions from genomic DNA. The authors' pipeline ran thus. Within the assay, amplification of reference gene primers was used to estimate how many nucleated cells each sample contained. To quantify the absolute abundance of each unique TCRbeta CDR3 rearrangement, sequence reads were collapsed and filtered. Productive Simpson clonality was computed per sample as the square root of Simpson's diversity index over productive rearrangements. What TCRdb holds here is the immuneACCESS table cut down to in-frame rearrangements. Part of the clones is not present; checked against another copy, under half of the missing clones reflect an unresolved V gene, and the others are unexplained. V, J and clone size derive from that table, while D and trimming were established from the DNA sequence. Across this sample there are nearly 250,000 clones, with about 87% seen only once. Over 0.75% of the sample comes from the top ten.

What the research found in general, with its limitations: The amount of clinical and demographic metadata varied by source and participant and was provided uncurated.

This clone was picked up a small number of times. Its antigen is unknown. The input lacks base qualities; no much larger clone sits a single base away. The sequence is built from TRBV4-1 and TRBJ1-5, and perhaps TRBD1 as D gene, on 5 matching bases. Material for sequencing was PBMCs or T cells enriched from blood (not recorded which). This TCR came from a man aged 45 to 65 who had been exposed to COVID-19. The sequenced DNA: TGCGCCAGCAGCCACCGACAGTCAGGTCAGCCCCAGCATTTT. The resulting protein is CASSHRQSGQPQHF.